The following is a T cell receptor (beta chain) sequence with its context. What this receptor recognizes is not known. No base-level quality is on record; no much larger clone is a single base apart. The data were taken from a study of control samples from healthy donors and cancer patients (TCRdb year 2020). The library came from the immunoSEQ multiplex PCR assay. TCRdb mirrors the immuneACCESS table, restricted to in-frame sequences. Some clones are absent from its copies; in checked studies, under half trace to an unresolved V gene, and the reason for the others is unknown. The table for this sample lists 85,000 to 110,000 clones; approximately 90% of them were counted only once. The ten largest clones take up approximately 19% of the sample. Cut back by 7 bases and 0 bases, the V and J ends lie 9 bases apart. In the germline V gene, CDR1 corresponds to SNHLY and CDR2 to FYNNEI. Including the terminal cysteine and phenylalanine, the CDR3 comprises 14 residues. Of all the DNA, just the CDR3 is kept, 42 bases in frame from base 1.

Here the chain combines TRBV2 and TRBJ2-2; a tentative D call is TRBD1 (5 bases match). Sequencing was done on a sample of PBMCs. This TCR derives from a man aged 55 to 69 with lung cancer. The sequence in DNA is TGTGCCAGCATCCCGACAGCGAACACCGGGGAGCTGTTTTTT. Translated, this gives CASIPTANTGELFF. The variable domain in full, with residues beyond the CDR3 obtained from the reference TRBV2 and TRBJ2-2 genes, is EPEVTQTPSHQVTQMGQEVILRCVPISNHLYFYWYRQILGQKVEFLVSFYNNEISEKSEIFDDQFSVERPDGSNFTLKIRSTKLEDSAMYFCASIPTANTGELFFGEGSRLTVL.